Listed here is a single T cell receptor (beta chain). Its antigen is undetermined. A template switching step contributed a universal primer site, while unique molecular identifiers were present in the cDNA. TCRdb redid the calling of the 5' RACE reads with MiXCR, one entry per CDR3 protein. Of more than 650,000 distinct CDR3 sequences in the sample, approximately 6.1% were seen once. These data come from a study of identical twins. General observations from the study: Fewer insertions marked abundant cord blood beta clonotypes; young adult naive trended weakly, memory not at all.

Trimming took 11 bases from V and 0 from J, leaving 11 bases between them. The CDR3 covers 14 residues. Germline V gene lookup returns CDR1 SGHTA and CDR2 FQGNSA. The TCR originated in a man between 18 and 35 years old in good health. Sequencing was done on a sample of naive T cells sorted from blood. This chain uses TRBV7-2 with TRBJ2-6; D gene uncertain. The CDR3 nucleotides read TGTGCCGGGTTGAGTTACTCTGGGGCCAACGTCCTGACTTTC. It codes for CAGLSYSGANVLTF.